What follows are 8 T cell receptor beta chains derived from one specimen sequenced in a study of Tregs in tolerant kidney transplant recipients. Libraries were prepared by immunoSEQ multiplex PCR; TCRdb keeps only in-frame clonotypes and omits some of them. The sample carries over 60,000 clones, about four fifths recorded once. Sequenced input: CD4+ T cells from blood. Every receptor here comes from a human donor in good health.

This clone occurred a few times. The chain employs TRBV4-2 and TRBJ1-3, with TRBD1 identical over 7 bases. The CDR3 runs to 17 residues. CDR1 and CDR2 from the germline V gene are LGHNA and YNFKEQ. V was clipped by 1 base and J by 0 bases; unmatched bases: 6. Here the CDR3 reads CASSQAPTGSSGNTIYF. The CDR3 DNA is TGTGCCAGCAGCCAAGCCCCGACAGGGAGCTCTGGAAACACCATATATTTT.

This sequence joins TRBV5-1 and TRBJ2-3; 13 nucleotides line up with TRBD2. The CDR3 has 17 amino acids. The germline gives CDR1 SGHRS, CDR2 YFSETQ. With V trimmed by 3 bases and J by 5 bases, 9 bases remained unmatched. In DNA, the CDR3 is TGCGCCAGCAGCTCAGGACTAGCGGGAGAAAGAGGAGATACGCAGTATTTT. Translated, it gives CASSSGLAGERGDTQYF.

J is TRBJ1-2 and V is TRBV5-1; D possibly corresponds to TRBD1 (5 bases). The CDR3 is 15 residues long. Germline CDR1 is SGHRS and CDR2 is YFSETQ. Trimming took off 1 base at V and 1 base at J, with 11 bases between the two ends. The CDR3 here is CASSLLTGFNYGYTF. The CDR3, as DNA: TGCGCCAGCAGCTTGCTAACAGGTTTTAACTATGGCTACACCTTC.

The chain uses TRBV6-1 and TRBJ2-7; D is unresolved. The CDR3 extends over 11 amino acids. Trimming removed 5 bases from V and 4 bases from J, with 6 bases in between. CDR1 and CDR2 from the germline V gene are MNHNS and SASEGT. In nucleotides, the CDR3 is TGTGCCAGCAGTCGGTGGTACGAGCAGTACTTC. Its translation: CASSRWYEQYF.

The chain is built from TRBV7-3 and TRBJ2-3; D is perhaps TRBD1 or TRBD2 (6 bases each). The germline V and J ends were trimmed by 2 bases and 9 bases, with 18 bases remaining between them. This CDR3 has 15 amino acids. Per germline, CDR1 SGHTA and CDR2 FQGTGA. CDR3 sequence reads: CASSLDSGARRTQYF. CDR3 sequence (DNA): TGTGCCAGCAGCTTAGACTCGGGGGCCCGACGAACGCAGTATTTT.

The V and J genes are TRBV6-5 and TRBJ2-5, with 9 nucleotides matching TRBD1. Germline loops: CDR1 MNHEY, CDR2 SVGAGI. Trimming cost V 0 bases and J 4 bases; bases outside gene matches: 6. There are 16 residues in the CDR3. CDR3 amino acids: CASSYSRTGGLETQYF. The CDR3 coding sequence is TGTGCCAGCAGTTACTCCAGAACAGGGGGCCTAGAGACCCAGTACTTC.

The J gene is TRBJ1-1, the V gene TRBV10-1; the D gene is possibly TRBD1 (5 bases). Germline V gene data show CDR1 as WNHNN and CDR2 as SYGVQD (reference sequence). The CDR3 spans 14 residues. The V gene lost 2 bases and the J gene lost 7 bases, with 14 bases spanning the gap. The CDR3 DNA sequence: TGCGCCAGCAGTGAGGCAGGGTTCGGATTTGAAGCTTTCTTT. The encoded protein is CASSEAGFGFEAFF.

The rearrangement links TRBV18 to TRBJ1-3; D gene ambiguous. V was cut by 2 bases and J by 0 bases, with 11 bases left in between. The CDR3 consists of 16 residues. The germline CDR1 and CDR2 sequences are KGHSH and LQKENI. The CDR3, as DNA: TGTGCCAGCTCACCAGGTACGGTGGGCTCTGGAAACACCATATATTTT. It translates to CASSPGTVGSGNTIYF.